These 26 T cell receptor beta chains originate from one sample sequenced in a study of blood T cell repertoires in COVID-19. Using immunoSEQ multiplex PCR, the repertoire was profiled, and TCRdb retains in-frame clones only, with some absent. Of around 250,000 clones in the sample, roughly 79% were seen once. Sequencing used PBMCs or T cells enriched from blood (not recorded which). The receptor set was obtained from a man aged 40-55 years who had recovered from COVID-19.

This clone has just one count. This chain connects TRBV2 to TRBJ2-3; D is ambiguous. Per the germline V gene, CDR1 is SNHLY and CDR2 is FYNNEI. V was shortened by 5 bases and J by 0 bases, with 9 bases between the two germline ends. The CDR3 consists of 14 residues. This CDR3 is CASSQTSSTDTQYF. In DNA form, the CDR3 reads TGTGCCAGCAGTCAAACAAGTAGCACAGATACGCAGTATTTT.

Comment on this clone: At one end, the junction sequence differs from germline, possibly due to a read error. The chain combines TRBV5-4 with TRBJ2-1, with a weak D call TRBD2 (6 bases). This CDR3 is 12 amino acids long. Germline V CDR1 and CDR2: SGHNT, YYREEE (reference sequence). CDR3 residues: CTSSAPGDEQFF. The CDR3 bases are TGTACCAGCAGCGCTCCGGGAGATGAGCAGTTCTTC. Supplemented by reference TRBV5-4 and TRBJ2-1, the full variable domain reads ETGVTQSPTHLIKTRGQQVTLRCSSQSGHNTVSWYQQALGQGPQFIFQYYREEENGRGNFPPRFSGLQFPNYSSELNVNALELDDSALYLCTSSAPGDEQFFGPGTRLTVL.

CDR3 coding DNA: TGTGCCTGGAGTGAGAAGAGACTTCGCGAAAAACTGTTTTTT. Translation gives CAWSEKRLREKLFF. The chain carries TRBV30 and TRBJ1-4; no reliable D call. The CDR3 covers 14 residues. Germline V gene lookup returns CDR1 GTSNPN and CDR2 SVGIG (reference sequence). V lost 1 base to trimming and J lost 8 bases, with 14 bases between them.

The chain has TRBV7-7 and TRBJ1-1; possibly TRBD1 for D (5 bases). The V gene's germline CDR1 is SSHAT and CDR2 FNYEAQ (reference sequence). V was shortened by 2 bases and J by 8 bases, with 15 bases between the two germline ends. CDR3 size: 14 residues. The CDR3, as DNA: TGTGCCAGCAGCTTAATCGGGGGTTTTTCGGAAGCTTTCTTT. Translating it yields CASSLIGGFSEAFF.

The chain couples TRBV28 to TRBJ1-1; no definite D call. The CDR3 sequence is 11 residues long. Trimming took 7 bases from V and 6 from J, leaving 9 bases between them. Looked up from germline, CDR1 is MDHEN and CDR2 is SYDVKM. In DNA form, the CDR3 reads TGTGCCAGCAACGTAGACTCTGAAGCTTTCTTT. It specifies CASNVDSEAFF.

The CDR3 protein is CASSRREGGTTNEKLFF. The CDR3 DNA reads as TGTGCCAGCAGTCGTCGGGAGGGGGGGACAACTAATGAAAAACTGTTTTTT. V usage is TRBV25-1 and J usage is TRBJ1-4; possibly TRBD1 for D (6 bases). The CDR3 sequence is 17 residues long. CDR1 is MGHDK and CDR2 is SYGVNS in the germline V gene. V was trimmed by 5 bases and J by 0 bases, leaving 16 bases between them.

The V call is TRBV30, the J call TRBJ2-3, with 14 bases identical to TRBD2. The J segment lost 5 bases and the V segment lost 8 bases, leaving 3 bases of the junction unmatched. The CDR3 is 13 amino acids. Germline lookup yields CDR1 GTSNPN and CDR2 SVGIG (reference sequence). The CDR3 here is CATGLAGGDTQYF. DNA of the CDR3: TGTGCCACAGGACTAGCGGGAGGAGATACGCAGTATTTT.

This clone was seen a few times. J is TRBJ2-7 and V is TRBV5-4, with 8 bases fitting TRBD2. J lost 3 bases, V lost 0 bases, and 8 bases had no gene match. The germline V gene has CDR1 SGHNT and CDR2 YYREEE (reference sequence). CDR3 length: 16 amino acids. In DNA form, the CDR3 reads TGTGCCAGCAGCTTGGTTAGCGGGGAACGGTACTACGAGCAGTACTTC. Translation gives CASSLVSGERYYEQYF.

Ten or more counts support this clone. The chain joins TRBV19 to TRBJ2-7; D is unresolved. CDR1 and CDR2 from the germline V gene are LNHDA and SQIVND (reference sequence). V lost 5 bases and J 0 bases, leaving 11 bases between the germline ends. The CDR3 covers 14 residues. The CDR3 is CASSWVGSSYEQYF. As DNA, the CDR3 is TGTGCCAGTAGTTGGGTGGGCAGCTCCTACGAGCAGTACTTC.

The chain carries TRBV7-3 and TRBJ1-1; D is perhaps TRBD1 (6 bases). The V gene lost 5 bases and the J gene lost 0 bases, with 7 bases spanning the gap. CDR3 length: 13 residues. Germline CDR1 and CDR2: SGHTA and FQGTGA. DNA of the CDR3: TGTGCCAGCAGCCGACAGGTGAACACTGAAGCTTTCTTT. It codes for CASSRQVNTEAFF.

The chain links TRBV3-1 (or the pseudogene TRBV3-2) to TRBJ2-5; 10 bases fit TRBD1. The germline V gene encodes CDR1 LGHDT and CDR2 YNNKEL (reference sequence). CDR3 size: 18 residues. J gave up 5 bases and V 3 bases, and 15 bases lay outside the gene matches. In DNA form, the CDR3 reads TGTGCCAGCAGCCAGATCTCGACAGGGGGCGGCGGGAGGGAGACCCAGTACTTC. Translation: CASSQISTGGGGRETQYF.

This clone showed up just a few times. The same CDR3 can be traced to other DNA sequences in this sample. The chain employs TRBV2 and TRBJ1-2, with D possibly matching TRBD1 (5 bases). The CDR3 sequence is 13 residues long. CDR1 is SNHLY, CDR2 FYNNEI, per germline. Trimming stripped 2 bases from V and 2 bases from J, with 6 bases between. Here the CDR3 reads CASSEQGNYGYTF. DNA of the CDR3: TGTGCCAGCAGTGAACAGGGAAACTATGGCTACACCTTC.

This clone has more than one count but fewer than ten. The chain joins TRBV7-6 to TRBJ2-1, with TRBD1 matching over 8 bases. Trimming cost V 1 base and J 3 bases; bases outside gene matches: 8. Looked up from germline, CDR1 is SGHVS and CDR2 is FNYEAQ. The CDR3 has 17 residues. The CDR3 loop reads CASSLGAGGYNYNEQFF. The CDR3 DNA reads TGTGCCAGCAGCTTAGGTGCAGGGGGCTATAACTACAATGAGCAGTTCTTC.

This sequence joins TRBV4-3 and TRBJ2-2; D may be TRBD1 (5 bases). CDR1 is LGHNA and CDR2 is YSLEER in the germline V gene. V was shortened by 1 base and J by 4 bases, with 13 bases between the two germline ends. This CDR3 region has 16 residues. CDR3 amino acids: CASSQVFQGTTGELFF. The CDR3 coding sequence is TGCGCCAGCAGCCAAGTCTTCCAGGGTACCACCGGGGAGCTGTTTTTT.

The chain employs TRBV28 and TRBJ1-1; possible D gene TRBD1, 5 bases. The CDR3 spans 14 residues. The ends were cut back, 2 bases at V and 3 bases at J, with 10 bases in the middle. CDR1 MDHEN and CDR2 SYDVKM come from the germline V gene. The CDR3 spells CASSLAGGDTEAFF. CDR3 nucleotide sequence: TGTGCCAGCAGTTTAGCAGGAGGGGACACTGAAGCTTTCTTT. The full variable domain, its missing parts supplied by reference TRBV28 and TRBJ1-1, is DVKVTQSSRYLVKRTGEKVFLECVQDMDHENMFWYRQDPGLGLRLIYFSYDVKMKEKGDIPEGYSVSREKKERFSLILESASTNQTSMYLCASSLAGGDTEAFFGQGTRLTVV.

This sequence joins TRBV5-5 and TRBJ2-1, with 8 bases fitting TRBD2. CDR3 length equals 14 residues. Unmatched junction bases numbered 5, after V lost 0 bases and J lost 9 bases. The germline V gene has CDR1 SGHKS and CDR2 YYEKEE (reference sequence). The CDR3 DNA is TGTGCCAGCAGCTTGGCAGCGGGAGACATTGAGCAGTTCTTC. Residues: CASSLAAGDIEQFF.

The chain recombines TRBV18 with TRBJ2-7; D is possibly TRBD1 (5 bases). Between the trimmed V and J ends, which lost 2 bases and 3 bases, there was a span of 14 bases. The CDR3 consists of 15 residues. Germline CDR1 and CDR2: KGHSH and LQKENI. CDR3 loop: CASSPTPGRDYEQYF. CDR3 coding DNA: TGTGCCAGCTCACCAACCCCCGGCAGGGACTACGAGCAGTACTTC.

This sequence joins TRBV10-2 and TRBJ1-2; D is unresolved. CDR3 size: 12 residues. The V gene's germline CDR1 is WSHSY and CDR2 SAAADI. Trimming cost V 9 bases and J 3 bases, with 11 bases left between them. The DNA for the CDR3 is TGCGCCAGTAAGCAGGTGGACTATGGCTACACCTTC. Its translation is CASKQVDYGYTF.

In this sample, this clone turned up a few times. The CDR3 protein is CASSGGTEYGYTF. The CDR3, as DNA: TGTGCCAGCAGCGGTGGGACAGAGTATGGCTACACCTTC. This chain connects TRBV7-2 to TRBJ1-2, with 7 bases lining up with TRBD1. Germline values: CDR1 SGHTA, CDR2 FQGNSA. V shed 5 bases and J 5 bases; nucleotides not matched to a gene: 5. The CDR3 is made up of 13 amino acids.

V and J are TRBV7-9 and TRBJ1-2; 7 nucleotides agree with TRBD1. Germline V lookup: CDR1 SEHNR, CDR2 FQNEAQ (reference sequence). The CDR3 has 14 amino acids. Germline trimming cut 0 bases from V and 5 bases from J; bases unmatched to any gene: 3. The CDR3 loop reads CASSLAGGRYGYTF. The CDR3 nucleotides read TGTGCCAGCAGCTTAGCAGGGGGCCGGTATGGCTACACCTTC.

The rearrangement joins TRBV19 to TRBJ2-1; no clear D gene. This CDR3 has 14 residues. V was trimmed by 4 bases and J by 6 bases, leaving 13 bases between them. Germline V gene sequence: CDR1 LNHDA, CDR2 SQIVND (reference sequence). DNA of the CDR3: TGTGCCAGTAGTAACGAGGTCCCCCTCAATGAGCAGTTCTTC. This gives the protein CASSNEVPLNEQFF. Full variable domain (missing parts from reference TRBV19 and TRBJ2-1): DGGITQSPKYLFRKEGQNVTLSCEQNLNHDAMYWYRQDPGQGLRLIYYSQIVNDFQKGDIAEGYSVSREKKESFPLTVTSAQKNPTAFYLCASSNEVPLNEQFFGPGTRLTVL.

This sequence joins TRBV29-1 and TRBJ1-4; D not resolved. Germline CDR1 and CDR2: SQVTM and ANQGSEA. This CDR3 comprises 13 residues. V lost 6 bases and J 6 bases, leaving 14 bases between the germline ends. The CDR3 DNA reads TGCAGCGTACCCGCGAAGTCCGATGAAAAACTGTTTTTT. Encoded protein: CSVPAKSDEKLFF.

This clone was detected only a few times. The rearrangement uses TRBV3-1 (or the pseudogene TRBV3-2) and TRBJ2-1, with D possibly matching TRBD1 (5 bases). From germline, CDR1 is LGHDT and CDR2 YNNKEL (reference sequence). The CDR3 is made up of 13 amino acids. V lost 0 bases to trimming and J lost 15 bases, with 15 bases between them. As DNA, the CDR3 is TGTGCCAGCAGCCAAGATGCGGCCAGGGTGGTGTTCTTC. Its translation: CASSQDAARVVFF.

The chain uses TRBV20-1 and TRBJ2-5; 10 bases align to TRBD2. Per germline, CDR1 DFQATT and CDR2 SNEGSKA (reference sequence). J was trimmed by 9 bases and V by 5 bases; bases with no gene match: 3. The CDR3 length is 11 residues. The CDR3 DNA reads TGCAGTGCTGGACTAGCGGTATCCCAGTACTTC. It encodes CSAGLAVSQYF.

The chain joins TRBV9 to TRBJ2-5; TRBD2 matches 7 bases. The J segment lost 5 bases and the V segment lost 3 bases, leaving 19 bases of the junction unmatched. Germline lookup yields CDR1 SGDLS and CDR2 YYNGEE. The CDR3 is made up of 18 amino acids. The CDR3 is CASSGHLGGTAYGETQYF. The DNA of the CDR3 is TGTGCCAGCAGCGGACACCTCGGGGGGACTGCGTATGGGGAGACCCAGTACTTC.

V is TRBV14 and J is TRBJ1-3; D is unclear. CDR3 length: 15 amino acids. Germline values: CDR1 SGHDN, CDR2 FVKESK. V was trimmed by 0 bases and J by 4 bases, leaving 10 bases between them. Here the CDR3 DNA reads TGTGCCAGCAGCCAAGATCTGCCCAGGGGAAACACCATATATTTT. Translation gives CASSQDLPRGNTIYF.